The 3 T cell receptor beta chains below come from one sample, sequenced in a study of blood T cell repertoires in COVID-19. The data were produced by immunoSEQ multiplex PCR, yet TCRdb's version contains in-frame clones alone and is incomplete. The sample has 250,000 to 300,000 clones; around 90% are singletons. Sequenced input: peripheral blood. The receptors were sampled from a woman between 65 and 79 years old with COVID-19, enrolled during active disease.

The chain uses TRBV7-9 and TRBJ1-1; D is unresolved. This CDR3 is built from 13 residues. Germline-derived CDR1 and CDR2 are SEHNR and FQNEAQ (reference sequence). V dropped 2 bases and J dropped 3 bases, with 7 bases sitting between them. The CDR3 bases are TGTGCCAGCAGCTTAATCTCCGACACTGAAGCTTTCTTT. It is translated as CASSLISDTEAFF.

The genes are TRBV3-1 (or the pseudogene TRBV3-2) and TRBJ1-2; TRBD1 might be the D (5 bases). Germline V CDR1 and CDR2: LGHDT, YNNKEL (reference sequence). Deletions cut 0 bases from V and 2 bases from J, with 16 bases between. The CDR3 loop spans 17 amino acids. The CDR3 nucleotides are TGTGCCAGCAGCCAAGATCTCCTGGGGCTTGGGAACTATGGCTACACCTTC. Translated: CASSQDLLGLGNYGYTF.

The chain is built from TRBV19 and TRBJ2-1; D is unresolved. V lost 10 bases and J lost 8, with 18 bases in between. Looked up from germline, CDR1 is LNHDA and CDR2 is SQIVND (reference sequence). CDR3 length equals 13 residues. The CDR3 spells CATKPSAEDEQFF. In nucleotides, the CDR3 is TGTGCCACCAAGCCATCGGCCGAGGATGAGCAGTTCTTC.